This TCR beta chain was identified in a study of cytomegalovirus exposure and HLA in healthy donors. The CDR3 runs 15 residues. V shed 1 base and J 7 bases; nucleotides not matched to a gene: 5. Germline assignment: CDR1 LGHNA and CDR2 YSLEER. This clone was counted once. Primers for the PCR totalled 60 Vbeta and 13 Jbeta. Here immunoSEQ multiplex PCR was the method, and the copy in TCRdb shows in-frame clones only, minus some. Here the sample spans about 170,000 clones, 79% being singletons. The source is a woman aged 45-59 years in good health and CMV-seronegative. Material for sequencing was PBMCs. V is TRBV4-3 and J is TRBJ2-1; 9 bases match TRBD2. The CDR3, as DNA: TGCGCCAGCAGCCAAGGTCTAGCGGGAACGAATGAGCAGTTCTTC. Its protein product is CASSQGLAGTNEQFF.